This paragraph reports one TCR beta chain. The CDR3 sequence is 14 residues long. V lost 0 bases, J lost 2 bases, and 8 bases lay in between. CDR1 is SGHRS, CDR2 YFSETQ, per germline. This record belongs to a study of CD8 T cells in ankylosing spondylitis. TCR beta libraries were made by quantitative 5'-RACE with molecular barcodes. TCRdb re-called the 5' RACE reads with MiXCR, one entry per CDR3 protein. The sample has around 300,000 distinct CDR3 sequences, roughly 15% seen once; the top ten hold about 1%. The rearrangement joins TRBV5-1 to TRBJ2-5, with no clear D. Sequenced sample: blood, either unsorted or a sorted T cell fraction (not recorded which). The sequence came from a male donor with ankylosing spondylitis or in good health (not recorded which). The CDR3 sequence is CASSLVSGQETQYF. CDR3 nucleotide sequence: TGCGCCAGCAGCTTGGTTTCAGGTCAAGAGACCCAGTACTTC.